This T cell receptor (beta chain) stems from a study of cytomegalovirus exposure and HLA in healthy donors. Across the study: Early release data held 80 million to 100 million unique TCRs from HLA-typed donors.

Amplification used 60 Vbeta primers and 13 Jbeta primers. Some clones are missing from TCRdb's copy, which holds only in-frame ones; the method was immunoSEQ multiplex PCR. This repertoire shows 120,000 or so clones, 80% to 90% found once; its top ten account for about 1.8%. About this clone: The target antigen is unknown.

Study-wide points: Analysis was carried out at a later point, and it linked a missense DCLRE1C variant to TCR beta V- and J-gene trimming. Later analysis reportedly placed an Asian-associated ancestry cluster below the roughly 640-donor mean in N-insertions. In vitro data verified a few CMV-associated chains as specific for CMV antigens.

The CDR3 spans 17 residues. With V trimmed by 0 bases and J by 1 base, 5 bases remained unmatched. CDR1 is LGHNT, CDR2 FRNRAP, per germline. V usage is TRBV12-5 and J usage is TRBJ2-3; 9 bases match TRBD1. The TCR originated in a middle-aged man in good health and CMV-seronegative. The sample consisted of PBMCs. In nucleotides, the CDR3 is TGTGCTAGTGGTTTGGTACATGGGGACAGGGGCACAGATACGCAGTATTTT. This translates into CASGLVHGDRGTDTQYF.